Listed below are T cell receptor beta chains from one sample, sequenced in a study of blood T cell repertoires in COVID-19. The repertoire was sequenced with immunoSEQ multiplex PCR; TCRdb's copy has only in-frame clones and lacks some. The sample shows just under 65,000 clones, 60% to 85% of them seen only once. Sequenced input: peripheral blood. Receptors originate from a woman of 80 years or more with acute or convalescent COVID-19. Each CDR3 is given with its conserved first and last residue. Fields, in order: CDR3 length, V gene, J gene, CDR3 protein.

14	TRBV6-6	TRBJ2-7	CASSYGPGKDEQYF
15	TRBV30	TRBJ2-1	CACTKTGSSYNEQFF
15	TRBV5-4	TRBJ2-5	CASSLKVAGGETQYF
15	TRBV11-3	TRBJ2-2	CASSLAGTNTGELFF
15	TRBV5-6	TRBJ2-3	CASRWGRGRTDTQYF
14	TRBV5-1	TRBJ1-2	CASSLGTGGYSYTF
14	TRBV5-1	TRBJ2-7	CASSPGDRSYEQYF
14	TRBV19	TRBJ2-3	CASRRTGRTDTQYF
14	TRBV5-5	TRBJ1-1	CASSLVVSNTEAFF
13	TRBV19	TRBJ2-7	CASTPGQSYEQYF
13	TRBV11-3	TRBJ1-1	CASSLLENTEAFF
13	TRBV28	TRBJ1-1	CASQVLRFTEAFF
16	TRBV11-2	TRBJ2-5	CASSSRTGGPGETQYF
14	TRBV6-5	TRBJ1-2	CASSYRQVGYGYTF
19	TRBV28	TRBJ2-1	CASSFLSSGRPPFYNEQFF
13	TRBV28	TRBJ2-1	CASSSLRANEQFF
15	TRBV10-2	TRBJ2-7	CASSESAGNPYEQYF
20	TRBV5-1	TRBJ2-6	CASSLYADPARSSGANVLTF
14	TRBV20-1	TRBJ2-7	CSASSGTYSYEQYF
17	TRBV6-4	TRBJ1-5	CARDRDSPSEGNQPQHF
16	TRBV6-6	TRBJ1-5	CASTIQGVQSNQPQHF
13	TRBV18	TRBJ1-2	CASSAGVSNGYTF
15	TRBV27	TRBJ1-2	CASSLTPQVIYGYTF
14	TRBV28	TRBJ1-4	CASSLRGSNEKLFF
15	TRBV9	TRBJ2-7	CASSPSGLFPYEQYF
14	TRBV11-2	TRBJ1-4	CASSRTGTNEKLFF
16	TRBV19	TRBJ1-1	CASSKTGVKPNTEAFF
13	TRBV14	TRBJ2-3	CASSPQLLDTQYF
14	TRBV10-3	TRBJ2-3	CAISESKGLSTQYF
15	TRBV28	TRBJ2-7	CASSSRDTFSYEQYF
12	TRBV28	TRBJ1-3	CASSQTGNTIYF
16	TRBV24-1	TRBJ2-7	CATFPPGQGHSYEQYF
13	TRBV21-1	TRBJ1-2	CASSGPRTGGYTF
12	TRBV30	TRBJ1-1	CAWSVLEPEAFF
15	TRBV11-2	TRBJ2-7	CASSSPRLAGLEQYF
14	TRBV5-4	TRBJ2-7	CASSTTGRSYEQYF
16	TRBV3-1/TRBV3-2	TRBJ2-5	CASSQLAGSRGETQYF
15	TRBV28	TRBJ1-3	CASSPWAVSGNTIYF